The source of this TCR beta chain is a study of blood T cell repertoires in COVID-19. Germline lookup yields CDR1 MNHEY and CDR2 SVGAGI. The CDR3 runs to 14 residues. V lost 2 bases and J 9 bases, leaving 17 bases between the germline ends. Libraries were prepared by immunoSEQ multiplex PCR; TCRdb keeps only in-frame clonotypes and omits some of them. Of under 250,000 clones listed, roughly 80% were seen once; the top ten hold around 5.9%. The chain couples TRBV6-5 to TRBJ2-7; perhaps TRBD1 as D (6 bases). This clonotype was sampled from a woman aged 40 to 50 with COVID-19, enrolled during active disease. The sequenced material came from peripheral blood. CDR3 bases: TGTGCCAGCAGTTACCTACAGGGAAAAGGCGGGCAGTACTTC. This gives the protein CASSYLQGKGGQYF.